Each of the 3 T cell receptor beta chains below was sequenced from the same sample in a study of beta chain features in type 1 diabetes. Study results and limitations: Shorter TCRB CDR3s, moderately but significantly so, were found in Type 1 diabetes patients in all four CD4+ subsets.

What these receptors recognize is not known. Reverse transcribing all isolated RNA meant expressed TCRB transcripts were sequenced. TCRdb keeps only in-frame clones here, not all; method: immunoSEQ multiplex PCR. The sample lists 250,000 or so clones, about 20% seen once, with roughly 0.028% in the top ten. The material sequenced was naive CD4+ T cells from blood. The receptor source for this set is a middle-aged woman with type 1 diabetes.

The gene calls are TRBV15 and TRBJ2-7, with D possibly matching TRBD1 (6 bases). The germline V gene encodes CDR1 LNHNV and CDR2 YYDKDF (reference sequence). The CDR3 is made up of 14 amino acids. Between the trimmed V and J ends, which lost 3 bases and 1 base, there was a span of 10 bases. CDR3 sequence: CATSRGTGSYEQYF. The CDR3 DNA is TGTGCCACCAGCAGGGGTACAGGGTCCTACGAGCAGTACTTC.

This clone has a handful of counts. J is TRBJ1-4 and V is TRBV6-6, with 9 bases fitting TRBD1. With 7 bases clipped from V and 10 bases from J, the junction kept 7 bases outside the gene matches. CDR3 length: 13 residues. CDR1 MNHNY and CDR2 SVGAGI come from the germline V gene (reference sequence). The CDR3, as DNA: TGTGCCAGCACCCCGGGACAGGGAGGAAAACTGTTTTTT. This sequence encodes CASTPGQGGKLFF.

This clone was found a few times. The CDR3 region is CASSLQATYGYTF. DNA for the CDR3: TGTGCCAGCAGTTTACAGGCGACCTATGGCTACACCTTC. This chain joins TRBV28 and TRBJ1-2; D unresolved. This CDR3 contains 13 residues. Germline CDR1 reads MDHEN; CDR2 reads SYDVKM. Trimming took off 2 bases at V and 4 bases at J, with 8 bases between the two ends.